The sequence of this TCR beta chain was determined in a study of blood T cell repertoires in COVID-19. The table came from immunoSEQ multiplex PCR; TCRdb's copy has only in-frame clones and leaves some out. This sample has hundreds of thousands of clones, with approximately 87% found just once. Germline CDR1 SGHKS, CDR2 YYEKEE (reference sequence). The CDR3 covers 13 residues. V was trimmed by 2 bases and J by 4 bases, leaving 7 bases between them. Sequenced input: peripheral blood. The chain carries TRBV5-5 and TRBJ1-5; D ambiguous. The source of this sequence is a woman in her thirties or forties who had recovered from COVID-19. CDR3 sequence: CASSFFPNQPQHF. The CDR3 DNA reads TGTGCCAGCAGCTTTTTTCCGAATCAGCCCCAGCATTTT.